This T cell receptor (beta chain) was recorded in a study of T cells in Graves' hyperthyroidism and ophthalmopathy. This clonotype was counted at least ten times. The CDR3 contains 12 residues. V lost 5 bases, J lost 9 bases, and 11 bases lay in between. Regions amplified from RNA transcripts were the TCR beta CDR3 regions. HTBI primers drove first-round RT-PCR of the TCR CDR3. Each CDR3 protein gets one entry after TCRdb re-called the multiplex PCR reads with MiXCR. The repertoire holds around 350,000 distinct CDR3 sequences, with approximately 13% as singletons. Absent ophthalmopathy progression within 18 months defined stable Graves' hyperthyroidism. The study based diagnoses on clinical symptoms, serum thyroxine and TRAb, thyroid ultrasound and orbital computed tomography. PBMCs came from over 8.5 ml fresh peripheral blood.

The source material was blood. The receptor was derived from a woman aged 18-35 years with Graves' hyperthyroidism. The chain combines TRBV12-3 or TRBV12-4 with TRBJ2-1; a weak D match, TRBD2 (5 bases). This CDR3 is CASSITRAEQFF. The CDR3 DNA follows: TGTGCCAGCAGTATTACTAGGGCTGAGCAGTTCTTC.